The present entry profiles one T cell receptor beta chain with its context. This record belongs to a study of blood T cell repertoires in COVID-19. Clones were sequenced by immunoSEQ multiplex PCR, and TCRdb holds only the in-frame ones, with some missing. The data show 200,000 to 300,000 clones, with 88% seen just once and 2% to 3% held by the top ten. This sequence originates from a woman in her 40s with acute COVID-19. The sample taken for sequencing was PBMCs or T cells enriched from blood (not recorded which).

The CDR3 spells CASSLGQEGTEAFF. CDR3 nucleotides: TGTGCCAGCAGCCTGGGACAGGAGGGCACTGAAGCTTTCTTT. The J gene is TRBJ1-1, the V gene TRBV16; TRBD1 aligns across 8 bases. V was clipped by 4 bases and J by 4 bases; unmatched bases: 5. Germline assignment: CDR1 KGHSY and CDR2 FQNENV. The CDR3 sequence is 14 residues long.